One and the same sample provided the 9 T cell receptor beta chains below, sequenced in a study of T-cell memory formation after mild COVID-19. TCRdb re-derived calls from the 5' RACE reads in MiXCR, one entry per CDR3 protein. The table has about 280,000 distinct CDR3 sequences, around 8% seen once. Sequenced: PBMCs or a T cell subset sorted from them (not recorded which). The receptors originated from a man aged 18-30 years who had mild COVID-19 (a few samples of this study predate the infection). Cell type and time point are not known.

This clonotype was found a few times. This sequence joins TRBV20-1 and TRBJ2-5; TRBD1 aligns across 7 bases. Germline CDR1 DFQATT, CDR2 SNEGSKA (reference sequence). The CDR3 length is 14 residues. V trimming: 6 bases; J trimming: 2 bases; junction bases outside the gene matches: 9. The CDR3 region is CSAATGQIQETQYF. The CDR3 DNA reads TGCAGTGCGGCGACGGGACAGATACAAGAGACCCAGTACTTC.

At least ten counts were recorded for this clonotype. V is TRBV21-1 and J is TRBJ1-4; the table names TRBD1, a call not compared with the DNA. TRBV21-1 is noted as a pseudogene. The CDR3 has 15 residues. CDR3 residues: CASSLRGPTNEKLFF. The CDR3 nucleotides read TGTGCCAGCAGCCTGAGGGGGCCAACTAATGAAAAACTGTTTTTT.

This clonotype appeared a few times. The V and J genes are TRBV4-1 and TRBJ1-1, with D unclear. Trimming removed 4 bases from V and 0 bases from J, with 15 bases in between. The germline V gene has CDR1 MGHRA and CDR2 YSYEKL. This CDR3 comprises 16 residues. CDR3 loop: CASSRRDKSMNTEAFF. DNA for the CDR3: TGCGCCAGCAGCCGGAGAGACAAGAGTATGAACACTGAAGCTTTCTTT.

This clonotype was counted at least ten times. Written as DNA, the CDR3 is TGTGCCAGCAGTGAAGAGTCAGGGGGCTACAATGAGCAGTTCTTC. This translates into CASSEESGGYNEQFF. This chain uses TRBV6-1 with TRBJ2-1; 7 bases align to TRBD1. The CDR3 length is 15 residues. The junction had 3 bases not matched to a gene; V was cut back by 1 base and J by 3 bases. CDR1 is MNHNS, CDR2 SASEGT, per germline.

This clonotype was observed a handful of times. J is TRBJ2-3 and V is TRBV2, with 8 bases that match TRBD2. Germline loops: CDR1 SNHLY, CDR2 FYNNEI. V shed 7 bases, J shed 4 bases, and the junction held 10 bases outside the gene matches. This CDR3 spans 15 amino acids. The CDR3 sequence is CASTTAGGWADTQYF. The CDR3 DNA sequence: TGTGCCAGCACCACCGCGGGGGGCTGGGCAGATACGCAGTATTTT.

This clonotype was seen at least ten times. The CDR3 region has the DNA TGCGCCAGCAGCTTGGGGTGGTACAATGAGCAGTTCTTC. It specifies CASSLGWYNEQFF. The V and J genes are TRBV5-1 and TRBJ2-1; D not certain. V dropped 0 bases and J dropped 4 bases, with 5 bases sitting between them. Germline assignment: CDR1 SGHRS and CDR2 YFSETQ. The CDR3 loop spans 13 amino acids.

V gene TRBV7-9 combines with J gene TRBJ2-1; D might be TRBD2 (6 bases). The CDR3 is 16 amino acids. The V gene lost 6 bases and the J gene lost 0 bases, with 15 bases spanning the gap. CDR1 is SEHNR and CDR2 is FQNEAQ in the germline V gene (reference sequence). Written as DNA, the CDR3 is TGTGCCAGCAGTCCCGGGTCCGGGAGCTCCTACAATGAGCAGTTCTTC. Protein product: CASSPGSGSSYNEQFF.

This clonotype was detected ten times or more. The V call is TRBV20-1, the J call TRBJ1-1; D gene uncertain. This CDR3 spans 12 amino acids. Germline V lookup: CDR1 DFQATT, CDR2 SNEGSKA (reference sequence). V was shortened by 1 base and J by 3 bases, with 6 bases between the two germline ends. The CDR3, as DNA: TGCAGTGCTAGAGCTAGGGACACTGAAGCTTTCTTT. This translates into CSARARDTEAFF.

This clonotype has only a few counts. The chain combines TRBV12-3 or TRBV12-4 with TRBJ1-5; no firm D call. There are 13 residues in the CDR3. Trimming stripped 3 bases from V and 7 bases from J, with 10 bases between. The CDR3 DNA reads TGTGCCAGCAGTTTTTTGGTTAGACAGCCCCAGCATTTT. It codes for CASSFLVRQPQHF.